These 12 T cell receptor beta chains were all obtained from the same sample, sequenced in a study of PD-1 blockade in mismatch repair-deficient tumors. The repertoire was sequenced with immunoSEQ multiplex PCR; TCRdb's copy has only in-frame clones and lacks some. The table records 55,000 to 85,000 clones, around 80% of them present only once. The sample consisted of peripheral blood, taken 2 weeks after starting pembrolizumab. The receptor source for this set is an adult with mismatch repair-deficient cancer.

This clone showed up just once. The genes are TRBV6-6 and TRBJ2-5, with D perhaps matching TRBD2 (6 bases). Trimming left V 3 bases short and J 5 bases short, with 16 bases between. The CDR3 consists of 15 residues. Germline V gives CDR1 MNHNY, CDR2 SVGAGI (reference sequence). CDR3 sequence: CASSYVPGVAETQYF. CDR3 nucleotide sequence: TGTGCCAGCAGTTATGTTCCGGGAGTGGCTGAGACCCAGTACTTC.

The rearrangement uses TRBV11-2 and TRBJ2-6; the match to TRBD1 covers 7 bases. The CDR3 consists of 17 residues. The V segment lost 1 base and the J segment 4 bases; nucleotides outside the gene matches: 7. CDR1 SGHAT and CDR2 FQNNGV come from the germline V gene. CDR3 DNA sequence: TGTGCCAGCAGCTTAGCTTTGACAGGGACCGGGGCCAACGTCCTGACTTTC. Encoded protein: CASSLALTGTGANVLTF.

The chain carries TRBV6-5 and TRBJ2-4; TRBD1 aligns across 7 bases. Germline V CDR1 and CDR2: MNHEY, SVGAGI. Trimming took 5 bases from V and 10 from J; bases not matched to a gene: 8. The CDR3 runs to 13 residues. The CDR3 DNA reads as TGTGCCAGCAGTCCCGAGCCAGGGGGTATTCAGTACTTC. It yields the protein CASSPEPGGIQYF.

This chain connects TRBV6-5 to TRBJ1-5; D is possibly TRBD1 (6 bases). Trimming stripped 6 bases from V and 2 bases from J, with 14 bases between. Germline CDR1 reads MNHEY; CDR2 reads SVGAGI. The CDR3 is 15 residues long. Written as DNA, the CDR3 is TGTGCCAGCAGGAGCCAGGGGAGCGGCAATCAGCCCCAGCATTTT. This sequence encodes CASRSQGSGNQPQHF.

This clone came up a few times. The chain uses TRBV7-2 and TRBJ1-4, with a weak D call TRBD1 (5 bases). Trimming removed 5 bases from V and 8 bases from J, with 18 bases in between. The CDR3 extends over 15 amino acids. In germline, CDR1 is SGHTA, CDR2 FQGNSA. CDR3 loop: CASSIAGAVSEKLFF. The CDR3 nucleotides read TGTGCCAGCAGCATCGCCGGGGCAGTAAGCGAAAAACTGTTTTTT.

The chain couples TRBV4-2 to TRBJ2-1, with 13 nucleotides matching TRBD2. The CDR3 consists of 16 residues. Germline CDR1 LGHNA, CDR2 YNFKEQ. Trimming took 1 base from V and 5 from J; bases not matched to a gene: 2. Written as DNA, the CDR3 is TGTGCCAGCAGCCAAGGACTAGCGGGAGGAAACAATGAGCAGTTCTTC. As protein: CASSQGLAGGNNEQFF.

V is TRBV29-1 and J is TRBJ2-1; 9 bases agree with TRBD1. The CDR3 covers 14 residues. Germline CDR1 reads SQVTM; CDR2 reads ANQGSEA. The ends lost 6 bases at V and 4 bases at J; junction bases unmatched: 7. CDR3: CSVAPGQGYNEQFF. For the CDR3, the DNA is TGCAGCGTCGCACCGGGACAGGGATACAATGAGCAGTTCTTC.

The CDR3 DNA reads TGTGCCAGCAGCTTAATGGCTGGGGCAGGGTCTGGAAACACCATATATTTT. This codes for CASSLMAGAGSGNTIYF. The rearrangement links TRBV7-8 to TRBJ1-3; possible D gene TRBD1, 5 bases. The germline V gene has CDR1 SGHVS and CDR2 FQNEAQ. With 2 bases removed from V and 1 base from J, the gap between germline ends came to 15 bases. The CDR3 contains 17 residues.

This clone was found many times. V gene TRBV2 combines with J gene TRBJ2-7, with D maybe TRBD2 (6 bases). The CDR3 is 13 amino acids. Germline assignment: CDR1 SNHLY and CDR2 FYNNEI. V dropped 9 bases and J dropped 6 bases, with 18 bases sitting between them. This chain's CDR3 is CASETGEVLEQYF. The CDR3, as DNA: TGTGCCAGTGAGACGGGAGAGGTTCTCGAGCAGTACTTC. The whole variable domain, filled in from reference TRBV2 and TRBJ2-7, reads EPEVTQTPSHQVTQMGQEVILRCVPISNHLYFYWYRQILGQKVEFLVSFYNNEISEKSEIFDDQFSVERPDGSNFTLKIRSTKLEDSAMYFCASETGEVLEQYFGPGTRLTVT.

This sequence joins TRBV4-3 and TRBJ2-7; 13 bases are shared with TRBD2. Germline loops: CDR1 LGHNA, CDR2 YSLEER. With 2 bases clipped from V and 0 bases from J, the junction kept 1 base outside the gene matches. The CDR3 consists of 16 residues. The CDR3 DNA is TGCGCCAGCAGCCAAAGGACTAGCGGGAGCTCCTACGAGCAGTACTTC. It translates to CASSQRTSGSSYEQYF.

The rearrangement links TRBV6-5 to TRBJ2-3, with TRBD2 matching 8 bases. The CDR3 length is 14 residues. The germline gives CDR1 MNHEY, CDR2 SVGAGI. The V segment lost 6 bases and the J segment 3 bases; nucleotides outside the gene matches: 5. CDR3 coding DNA: TGTGCCAGCAGCCCACGGGGGGGAACAGATACGCAGTATTTT. It encodes CASSPRGGTDTQYF.

This clone was observed a single time. The chain uses TRBV5-1 and TRBJ2-7; the D is unclear. The V end was cut by 0 bases, the J end by 0 bases, with 7 bases between. This CDR3 contains 14 residues. The germline V gene encodes CDR1 SGHRS and CDR2 YFSETQ. The CDR3 protein is CASSLDSFSYEQYF. CDR3 sequence (DNA): TGCGCCAGCAGCTTGGACAGTTTCTCCTACGAGCAGTACTTC.